The rows below give T cell receptor beta chains drawn from one sample of a study of regulatory T cells in long-lasting Graves disease. MiXCR, applied by TCRdb to the multiplex PCR reads, yields one record per CDR3 protein. The data show approximately 290,000 distinct CDR3 sequences, around a fifth seen once. Specimen: peripheral blood mononuclear cells (PBMCs), collected when the disease was refractory, from a patient treated with antithyroid drugs. These receptors were collected from a female donor with Graves disease. Each CDR3 is given with its conserved first and last residue.

v_gene,j_gene,CDR3aa
TRBV3-1,TRBJ2-7,CASSRRGYEQYF
TRBV24-1,TRBJ2-1,CATSDSGRAAYEQFF
TRBV29-1,TRBJ2-1,CSVEPAREPGYEQFF
TRBV7-9,TRBJ2-7,CASSFRDTPYEQYF
TRBV3-1,TRBJ1-2,CASSHRGDYGYTF
TRBV6-5,TRBJ2-7,CASSYLELMALYEQYF
TRBV27,TRBJ2-1,CASSVSVSSYNEQFF
TRBV20-1,TRBJ1-1,CSAKGATGALREAFF
TRBV6-1,TRBJ2-7,CASTTGQGSYEQYF
TRBV20-1,TRBJ2-3,CSARAGTGSTDTQYF
TRBV6-2/TRBV6-3,TRBJ1-2,CASSYAWLGANYGYTF
TRBV28,TRBJ1-2,CASSLGGEYGYTF
TRBV6-2/TRBV6-3,TRBJ1-1,CASRPHRGTNTEAFF
TRBV5-1,TRBJ2-5,CATAPRDGGETQYF
TRBV5-1,TRBJ1-2,CASSPDRGNYGYTF
TRBV5-1,TRBJ2-7,CASSPESGRVYEQYF
TRBV2,TRBJ2-7,CASRDSYEQYF
TRBV2,TRBJ2-7,CASSPRDGGFEQYF
TRBV28,TRBJ2-3,CASRLGGLTLSTDTQYF
TRBV19,TRBJ1-5,CASKGDTFNQPQHF
TRBV2,TRBJ2-7,CASLRDSTYEQHF
TRBV7-2,TRBJ2-7,CASSPDRGHSYEQYF